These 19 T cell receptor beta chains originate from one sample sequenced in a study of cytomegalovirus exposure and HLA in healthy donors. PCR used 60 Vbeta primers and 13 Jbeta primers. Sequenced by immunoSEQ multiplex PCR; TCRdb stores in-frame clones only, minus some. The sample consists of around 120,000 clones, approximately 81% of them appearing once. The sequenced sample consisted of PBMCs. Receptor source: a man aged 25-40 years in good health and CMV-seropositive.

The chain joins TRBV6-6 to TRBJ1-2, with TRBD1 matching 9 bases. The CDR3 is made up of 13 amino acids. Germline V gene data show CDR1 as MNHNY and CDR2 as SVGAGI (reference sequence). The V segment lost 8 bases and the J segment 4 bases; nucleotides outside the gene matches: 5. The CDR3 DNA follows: TGTGCCAGCTCGGGGACAGGGACCTATGGCTACACCTTC. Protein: CASSGTGTYGYTF.

CDR3 region: CASRLGGGENYGYTF. The CDR3 region has the DNA TGTGCCAGCAGACTCGGGGGGGGAGAAAACTATGGCTACACCTTC. V gene TRBV5-4 combines with J gene TRBJ1-2; D perhaps matches TRBD1 (5 bases). This CDR3 comprises 15 residues. CDR1 is SGHNT and CDR2 is YYREEE in the germline V gene (reference sequence). Trimming took 5 bases from V and 2 from J, leaving 16 bases between them.

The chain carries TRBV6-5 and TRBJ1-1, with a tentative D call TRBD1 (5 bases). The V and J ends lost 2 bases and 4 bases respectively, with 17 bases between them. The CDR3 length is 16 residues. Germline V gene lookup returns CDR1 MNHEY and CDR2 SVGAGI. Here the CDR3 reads CASSYIRARWGTEAFF. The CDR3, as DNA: TGTGCCAGCAGTTACATCAGGGCCCGATGGGGCACTGAAGCTTTCTTT.

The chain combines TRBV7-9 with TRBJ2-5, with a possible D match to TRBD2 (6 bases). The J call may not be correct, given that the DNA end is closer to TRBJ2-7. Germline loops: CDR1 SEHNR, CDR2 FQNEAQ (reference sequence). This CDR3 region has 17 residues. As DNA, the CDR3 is TGTGCCAGCAGCCCAGGGCGGGGTGGCTCAGAGCGCTACGAGCAGTACTTC. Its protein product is CASSPGRGGSERYEQYF.

CDR3 loop: CASSTTESSYEQYF. The CDR3 nucleotides read TGTGCCAGCAGTACAACAGAGAGCTCCTACGAGCAGTACTTC. The chain is built from TRBV6-6 and TRBJ2-7, with unresolved D. The CDR3 sequence is 14 residues long. V lost 5 bases and J 0 bases, leaving 11 bases between the germline ends. Germline loops: CDR1 MNHNY, CDR2 SVGAGI (reference sequence).

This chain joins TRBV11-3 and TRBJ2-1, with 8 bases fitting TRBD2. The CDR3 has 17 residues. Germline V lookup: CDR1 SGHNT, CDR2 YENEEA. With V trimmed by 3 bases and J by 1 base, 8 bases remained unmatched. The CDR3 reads CASSLEVAGGSYNEQFF. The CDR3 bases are TGTGCCAGCAGCTTGGAGGTGGCGGGGGGTTCCTACAATGAGCAGTTCTTC.

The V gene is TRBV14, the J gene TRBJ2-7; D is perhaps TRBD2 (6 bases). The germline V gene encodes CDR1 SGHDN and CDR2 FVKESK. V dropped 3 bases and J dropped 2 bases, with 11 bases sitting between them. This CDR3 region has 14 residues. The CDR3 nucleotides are TGTGCCAGCAGCCATAGGAGGGGACCCTACGAGCAGTACTTC. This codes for CASSHRRGPYEQYF.

The CDR3 spells CASSHPGQGSYNEQFF. Here the CDR3 DNA reads TGTGCCAGCAGCCATCCGGGACAGGGCTCCTACAATGAGCAGTTCTTC. V usage is TRBV5-4 and J usage is TRBJ2-1; TRBD1 matches 9 bases. The CDR3 is 16 amino acids. Germline-derived CDR1 and CDR2 are SGHNT and YYREEE (reference sequence). After removal of 4 bases from V and 0 bases from J, the junction contained 5 bases not matched to a gene.

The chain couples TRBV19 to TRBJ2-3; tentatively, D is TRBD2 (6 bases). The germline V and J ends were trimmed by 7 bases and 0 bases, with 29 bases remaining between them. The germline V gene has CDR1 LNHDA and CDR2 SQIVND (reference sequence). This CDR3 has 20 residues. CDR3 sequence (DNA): TGTGCCAGTAAGAGGTTGGTGCGTGGCGGGATTCCTCCTAGCACAGATACGCAGTATTTT. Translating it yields CASKRLVRGGIPPSTDTQYF.

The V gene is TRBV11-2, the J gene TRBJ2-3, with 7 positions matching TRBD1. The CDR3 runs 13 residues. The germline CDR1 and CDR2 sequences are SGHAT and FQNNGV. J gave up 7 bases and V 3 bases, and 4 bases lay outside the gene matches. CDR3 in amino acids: CASSFGTDYTQYF. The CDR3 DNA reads TGTGCCAGCAGCTTCGGGACAGACTATACGCAGTATTTT.

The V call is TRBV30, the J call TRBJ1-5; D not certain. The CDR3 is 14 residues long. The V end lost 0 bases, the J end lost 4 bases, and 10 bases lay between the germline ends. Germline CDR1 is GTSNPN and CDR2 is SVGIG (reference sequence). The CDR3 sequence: CAWSVTGINQPQHF. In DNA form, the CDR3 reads TGTGCCTGGAGTGTAACCGGTATTAATCAGCCCCAGCATTTT.

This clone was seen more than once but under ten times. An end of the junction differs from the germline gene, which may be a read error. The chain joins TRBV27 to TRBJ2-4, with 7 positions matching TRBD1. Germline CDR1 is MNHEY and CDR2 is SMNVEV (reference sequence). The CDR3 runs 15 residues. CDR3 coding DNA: TGTGCCAGCAGTTCACAGGGGAAAACCAAAAACAGTCAGTACTTC. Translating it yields CASSSQGKTKNSQYF.

CDR3 nucleotide sequence: TGTGCCAGTAATCGACAGGGGAACTTTGCAACTAATGAAAAACTGTTTTTT. Amino acid sequence: CASNRQGNFATNEKLFF. This chain links TRBV19 with TRBJ1-4, with 8 bases lining up with TRBD1. The CDR3 contains 17 residues. V trimming: 7 bases; J trimming: 0 bases; junction bases outside the gene matches: 10. Germline CDR1 LNHDA, CDR2 SQIVND (reference sequence).

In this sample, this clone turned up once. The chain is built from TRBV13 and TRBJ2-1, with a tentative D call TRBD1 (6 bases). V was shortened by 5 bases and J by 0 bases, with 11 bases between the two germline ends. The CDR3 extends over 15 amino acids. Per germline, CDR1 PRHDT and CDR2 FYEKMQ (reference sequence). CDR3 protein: CASSLRGISYNEQFF. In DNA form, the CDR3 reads TGTGCCAGCAGCCTGAGGGGGATCTCCTACAATGAGCAGTTCTTC. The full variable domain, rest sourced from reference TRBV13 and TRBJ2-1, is AAGVIQSPRHLIKEKRETATLKCYPIPRHDTVYWYQQGPGQDPQFLISFYEKMQSDKGSIPDRFSAQQFSDYHSELNMSSLELGDSALYFCASSLRGISYNEQFFGPGTRLTVL.

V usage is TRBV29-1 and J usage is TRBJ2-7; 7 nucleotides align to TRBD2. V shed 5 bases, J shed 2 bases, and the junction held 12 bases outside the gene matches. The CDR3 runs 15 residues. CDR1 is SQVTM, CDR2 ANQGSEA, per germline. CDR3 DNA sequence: TGCAGCGTTTCGACCCGCGGGGGACGGGCCTACGAGCAGTACTTC. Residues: CSVSTRGGRAYEQYF.

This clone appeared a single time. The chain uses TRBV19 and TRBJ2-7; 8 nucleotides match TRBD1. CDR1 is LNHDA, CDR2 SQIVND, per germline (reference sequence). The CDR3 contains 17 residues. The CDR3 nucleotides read TGTGAGTCAAAACCTCCGGGACAGGTAATACCTTCCTACGAGCAGTACTTC. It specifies CESKPPGQVIPSYEQYF.

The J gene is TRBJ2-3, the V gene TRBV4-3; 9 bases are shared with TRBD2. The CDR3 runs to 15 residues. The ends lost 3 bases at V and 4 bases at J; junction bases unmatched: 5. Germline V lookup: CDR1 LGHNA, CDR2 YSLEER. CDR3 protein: CASSQRGGVPDTQYF. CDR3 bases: TGCGCCAGCAGCCAGCGGGGGGGTGTCCCAGATACGCAGTATTTT.

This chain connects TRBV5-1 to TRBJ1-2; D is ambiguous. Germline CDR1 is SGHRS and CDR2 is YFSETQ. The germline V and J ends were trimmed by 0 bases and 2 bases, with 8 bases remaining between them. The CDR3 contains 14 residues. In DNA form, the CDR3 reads TGCGCCAGCAGCTTGGCGCGCCAAAACTATGGCTACACCTTC. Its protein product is CASSLARQNYGYTF.

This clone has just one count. The CDR3 here is CASVGGLGPDTQYF. CDR3 sequence (DNA): TGTGCCAGCGTTGGGGGACTGGGGCCAGATACGCAGTATTTT. The gene calls are TRBV2 and TRBJ2-3; tentative D call: TRBD2 (6 bases). The CDR3 length is 14 residues. Per the germline V gene, CDR1 is SNHLY and CDR2 is FYNNEI. The ends were cut back, 8 bases at V and 4 bases at J, with 16 bases in the middle.